This TCR beta chain was sequenced during a study of blood T cell repertoires in COVID-19. Study-wide background: There were acute and convalescent COVID-19 samples, and they came from the United States, Italy and Spain. Sources were T cells, B-cell-depleted T cells, or PBMCs; the material itself was cDNA or gDNA.

Germline loops: CDR1 LGHNT, CDR2 FRNRAP. Between the trimmed V and J ends, which lost 2 bases and 6 bases, there was a span of 5 bases. The CDR3 contains 11 residues. As handled by the study authors: From reference gene primer amplification, estimates of nucleated cell counts were derived. The assay was immunoSEQ multiplex PCR, and TCRdb's table has in-frame clones only and misses some. The DNA gave D and trimming, while V, J and clone size come from that table. The data hold about 240,000 clones, with about four fifths observed a single time. J is TRBJ2-7 and V is TRBV12-5, with D hard to call. This clonotype originated in a woman under 30 with acute or convalescent COVID-19. What was sequenced was peripheral blood. DNA of the CDR3: TGTGCTAGTGGTTTGTCTCCCGAGCAGTACTTC. Its translation: CASGLSPEQYF.